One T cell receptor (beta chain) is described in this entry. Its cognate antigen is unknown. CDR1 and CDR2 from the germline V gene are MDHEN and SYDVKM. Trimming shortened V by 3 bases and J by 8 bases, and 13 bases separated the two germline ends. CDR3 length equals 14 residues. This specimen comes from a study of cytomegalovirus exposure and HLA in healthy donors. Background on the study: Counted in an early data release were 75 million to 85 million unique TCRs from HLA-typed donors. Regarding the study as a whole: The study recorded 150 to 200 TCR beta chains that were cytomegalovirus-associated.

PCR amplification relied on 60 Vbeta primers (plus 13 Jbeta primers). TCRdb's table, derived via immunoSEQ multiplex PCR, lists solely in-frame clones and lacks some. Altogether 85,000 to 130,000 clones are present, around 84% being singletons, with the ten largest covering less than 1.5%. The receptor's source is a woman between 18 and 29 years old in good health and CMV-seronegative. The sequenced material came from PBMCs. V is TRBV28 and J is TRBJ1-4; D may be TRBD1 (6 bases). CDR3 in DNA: TGTGCCAGCAGTTTTGGACAGAATTTAGAAAAACTGTTTTTT. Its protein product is CASSFGQNLEKLFF.